These T cell receptor beta chains were read from a single sample in a study of T cell responses to AZD1222 COVID-19 vaccine. The data were produced by immunoSEQ multiplex PCR, yet TCRdb's version contains in-frame clones alone and is incomplete. The repertoire has roughly 180,000 clones, roughly nine tenths of them found once; the top ten carry less than 2%. This sample comprised peripheral blood, obtained 28 days after the second AZD1222 dose. Receptors were obtained from an adult who received the AZD1222 COVID-19 vaccine. Both conserved end residues are part of each CDR3. D genes are given only for firm matches. The size field is filled for only some rows; it gives once, few, many or a size class.

>NA|TRBD1|TRBV19|TRBJ2-6
TGTGCCAGTAGTATAGGACACTGGGACAGGACGTTCTCTGGGGCCAACGTCCTGACTTTC
CASSIGHWDRTFSGANVLTF
>NA|TRBD1|TRBV6-5|TRBJ2-7
TGTGCCAGCAGTTTCCCGGGACAGGGGGCCGCCTACGAGCAGTACTTC
CASSFPGQGAAYEQYF
>NA|NA|TRBV11-2|TRBJ1-6
TGTGCCAGCAGCTTAGGGGTCTATAATTCACCCCTCCACTTT
CASSLGVYNSPLHF
>NA|NA|TRBV7-2|TRBJ1-6
TGTGCCAGCAGCCCAGAAGGGTACTCACCCCTCCACTTT
CASSPEGYSPLHF
>NA|NA|TRBV18|TRBJ1-1
TGTGCCAGCTCACCACGGGTCGAATGGACTGAAGCTTTCTTT
CASSPRVEWTEAFF
>NA|NA|TRBV7-3|TRBJ2-5
TGTGCCAGCAGCCCCGTGGGTCAAGAGACCCAGTACTTC
CASSPVGQETQYF
>NA|TRBD2|TRBV4-3|TRBJ2-1
TGCGCCAGCAGCCAAGAGCGGGGGGGCTACAATGAGCAGTTCTTC
CASSQERGGYNEQFF
>few|TRBD2|TRBV5-1|TRBJ2-5
TGCGCCAGCAGCTTCTCTAGCGGGCCTCAAGAGACCCAGTACTTC
CASSFSSGPQETQYF
>NA|NA|TRBV16|TRBJ1-3
TGTGCCAGCAGCCAATCCCCCTCTGGAAACACCATATATTTT
CASSQSPSGNTIYF
>NA|NA|TRBV19|TRBJ2-2
TGTGCCAGTAGTATCCAGGGAAACACCGGGGAGCTGTTTTTT
CASSIQGNTGELFF
>NA|NA|TRBV3-1/TRBV3-2|TRBJ1-3
TGTGCCAGCAGAGCCTCTGGAAACACCATATATTTT
CASRASGNTIYF
>NA|NA|TRBV4-2|TRBJ1-3
TGTGCCAGCAGCCCGTCCGCCCGGAACACCATATATTTT
CASSPSARNTIYF
>NA|NA|TRBV7-3|TRBJ2-1
TGTGCCAGCAGCTTATCCCATGGGGACTCTAGCGTGGGGTTAAAAAATGAGCAGTTCTTC
CASSLSHGDSSVGLKNEQFF
>NA|NA|TRBV5-5|TRBJ2-5
TGTGCCAGCAGCTTGGGTCTAGCCCAAGAGACCCAGTACTTC
CASSLGLAQETQYF
>NA|TRBD1|TRBV18|TRBJ1-4
TGTGCCAGCTCACCCGAGGTGTATTCGGGACAGGGCAGTGAAAAACTGTTTTTT
CASSPEVYSGQGSEKLFF
>once|TRBD1|TRBV6-1|TRBJ1-6
TGTGCCAGCAGTGATTCAACAGGGGCCGCCAATTCACCCCTCCACTTT
CASSDSTGAANSPLHF
>once|TRBD1|TRBV19|TRBJ1-6
TGTGCCAGTAGTAGCGGGACAGCTGATAATTCACCCCTCCACTTT
CASSSGTADNSPLHF
>NA|NA|TRBV4-1|TRBJ1-2
TGCGCCAGCAGCCAAGACGTGGGGGTCTATGGCTACACCTTC
CASSQDVGVYGYTF
>NA|TRBD1|TRBV18|TRBJ1-2
TGTGCCAGCTCACTAGACCTGGGACAGGGCTATGGCTACACCTTC
CASSLDLGQGYGYTF
>NA|TRBD1|TRBV18|TRBJ2-1
TGTGCCAGCTCACCAAGACAGGGAACAAGGTACAATGAGCAGTTCTTC
CASSPRQGTRYNEQFF
>NA|NA|TRBV14|TRBJ2-7
TGTGCCAGCAGCCAAAGGAGGCGGTACTACGAGCAGTACTTC
CASSQRRRYYEQYF
>NA|NA|TRBV6-5|TRBJ2-7
TGTGCCATTAAAGCGAGCGGAAAGGGTGAGCAGTACTTC
CAIKASGKGEQYF
>NA|TRBD2|TRBV5-5|TRBJ2-1
TGTGCCAGCAGCCTGCTAAAGGTCTCTAGCGGGGCCATGGATGAGCAGTTCTTC
CASSLLKVSSGAMDEQFF
>NA|NA|TRBV19|TRBJ1-5
TGTGCCAGTAATGAGGGACACTATAGCAATCAGCCCCAGCATTTT
CASNEGHYSNQPQHF
>NA|TRBD1|TRBV6-6|TRBJ2-7
TGTGCCAGCAGGGGACAGGGGGTTGCCATCTACGAGCAGTACTTC
CASRGQGVAIYEQYF
>NA|TRBD2|TRBV27|TRBJ2-7
TGTGCCAGCAGCAGACCGGGACTAGCGGGGTGGGAGCAGTACTTC
CASSRPGLAGWEQYF
>NA|NA|TRBV12-3/TRBV12-4|TRBJ1-5
TGTGCCAGCAGTTTTGGTTTGGGACAGCCCCAGCATTTT
CASSFGLGQPQHF
>NA|NA|TRBV7-3|TRBJ1-4
TGTGCCAGCAGCCGTGGACCCGATGAAAAACTGTTTTTT
CASSRGPDEKLFF
>once|TRBD1|TRBV6-5|TRBJ1-3
TGTGCCAGCAGTTACACGGACAGGGTATCAGGAAACACCATATATTTT
CASSYTDRVSGNTIYF
>NA|NA|TRBV11-2|TRBJ2-7
TGTGCCAGCAGGCACGACTCCTACGAGCAGTACTTC
CASRHDSYEQYF
>once|TRBD1|TRBV11-2|TRBJ2-2
TGTGCCAGCAGCCCAGGGACAGGGCCATACACCGGGGAGCTGTTTTTT
CASSPGTGPYTGELFF
>NA|NA|TRBV12-3/TRBV12-4|TRBJ2-4
TGTGCCAGCAGTTTAAACGGGGTCATTCAGTACTTC
CASSLNGVIQYF
>NA|NA|TRBV5-1|TRBJ1-2
TGCGCCAGCAGCTGGGGCGGGCAGGAAGATGGCTACACCTTC
CASSWGGQEDGYTF
>NA|TRBD2|TRBV5-1|TRBJ2-7
TGCGCCAGCAGCTTTGGGGGGGGCGAGCAGTACTTC
CASSFGGGEQYF
>NA|TRBD2|TRBV29-1|TRBJ2-5
TGCAGCGGCCAAAGGTCTAGCGGGGGCTTCCTTGGGGAGACCCAGTACTTC
CSGQRSSGGFLGETQYF
>NA|NA|TRBV5-8|TRBJ2-7
TGTGCCAGCAGCGGGCAAACCTACGAGCAGTACTTC
CASSGQTYEQYF
>NA|TRBD1|TRBV19|TRBJ1-2
TGTGCCAGTAGCCGTGACAGGGGATATGGCTACACCTTC
CASSRDRGYGYTF
>NA|TRBD1|TRBV30|TRBJ1-3
TGTGCCTGGAGTGTAAGAAACTTAGGGGGACAGGGAACGGGAAACACCATATATTTT
CAWSVRNLGGQGTGNTIYF
>once|NA|TRBV12-3/TRBV12-4|TRBJ2-7
TGTGCCAGCAGGTCGGGGCTATTATACAAGCAGTACTTC
CASRSGLLYKQYF
>NA|NA|TRBV19|TRBJ1-2
TGTGCCAGTCAAATGGGACAACGGGGCCTCTATGGCTACACCTTC
CASQMGQRGLYGYTF
>once|NA|TRBV19|TRBJ1-1
TGTGCCAGTAGTATGTGGGGAAAAAACACTGAAGCTTTCTTT
CASSMWGKNTEAFF
>NA|TRBD1|TRBV6-1|TRBJ1-5
TGTGCCAGCAGTGCAAGAACAGGGGGCATTAGCAATCAGCCCCAGCATTTT
CASSARTGGISNQPQHF
>once|NA|TRBV18|TRBJ1-3
TGTGCCAGCTCACCAAACAGGGCGAGTGGAAACACCATATATTTT
CASSPNRASGNTIYF
>few|NA|TRBV6-1|TRBJ1-1
TGTGCCAGCAGTGAAGAGGGGGGGGCGAGGCACACTGAAGCTTTCTTT
CASSEEGGARHTEAFF
>NA|NA|TRBV19|TRBJ1-1
TGTGCCAGTAGTTGGCCTTCAGGAATGAACACTGAAGCTTTCTTT
CASSWPSGMNTEAFF
>once|TRBD2|TRBV2|TRBJ2-1
TGTGCCAGCAGTGAAGCGCTTCGGCTAGCGGGGGGTGAGCAGTTCTTC
CASSEALRLAGGEQFF
>NA|TRBD2|TRBV19|TRBJ2-1
TGTGCCAGTAGTATAGACCGGGGACTAGCGGGAGCTGAGCAGTTCTTC
CASSIDRGLAGAEQFF
>NA|NA|TRBV4-1|TRBJ2-3
TGCGCCAGCAGCCAAGATAGGGGGACCCTACTCACGCAGTATTTT
CASSQDRGTLLTQYF
>NA|NA|TRBV7-2|TRBJ1-1
TGTGCCAGCAGCGGACAGACGGGTAACACTGAAGCTTTCTTT
CASSGQTGNTEAFF
>NA|TRBD2|TRBV6-2/TRBV6-3|TRBJ2-1
TGTGCCAGCAGTACCCGGACTAGCGGGAGGAATGAGCAGTTCTTC
CASSTRTSGRNEQFF
>NA|NA|TRBV28|TRBJ2-1
TGTGCCAGCAGGGGGACCGGGACACGGAACAATGAGCAGTTCTTC
CASRGTGTRNNEQFF
>NA|NA|TRBV19|TRBJ2-3
TGTGCCAGTAGACTGGCGGGTAGCACAGATACGCAGTATTTT
CASRLAGSTDTQYF
>few|NA|TRBV29-1|TRBJ1-1
TGCAGCGTTGGGAAATCCGGGACACTTAACACTGAAGCTTTCTTT
CSVGKSGTLNTEAFF
>NA|NA|TRBV5-1|TRBJ1-5
TGCGCCAGCAGCTCGGACCTCAGGCAGCCCCAGCATTTT
CASSSDLRQPQHF